This T cell receptor (beta chain) was captured by sequencing in a study of T cell responses to AZD1222 COVID-19 vaccine (dated by TCRdb to the early 2020s). For the study in its entirety: AZD1222 recipients with second doses at about 4 weeks or about 12 weeks were pooled, because spike-specific TCR depth and breadth did not differ between schedules. A total of about 250 trial participants underwent TCR sequencing, of whom more than 200 had received two doses of AZD1222 and around 25 had received two doses of the MenACWY control vaccine. Enrollment into the trials was organized by age into subgroups of 18-55, 56-69 and 70-plus years, and those subgroups contained approximately 150, 30 and 60 TCR-sequenced participants, respectively. Here is what the overall study found, with its caveats: Vaccine-associated CD4 TCRs spanned the whole spike protein, with dominant responses in regions 160-218 and 743-854. No day 14 peak-response samples were available, so repertoires were characterized only after the peak T cell response. Epitopes outside the regions mutated in the B.1.351 and B.1.1.7 variants were reportedly recognized by nearly half of the unique spike-specific TCRs. The 56-69-year group was small, and its depth increase did not reach significance, likely because of low power. After two AZD1222 doses, spike-specific TCR breadth and depth were significantly higher than at day 0 and than in MenACWY recipients. Conclusions about previously exposed vaccinees are limited, since just a handful of AZD1222 recipients were seropositive for SARS-CoV-2 at baseline. Participants were mostly white British and included more females than males, and it was suggested by the authors that clonal diversity may have been underestimated.

The CDR3 regions of human TCRbeta chains were subjected to immunosequencing. Concerning the study's data processing: TCRs in the repertoires were compared against a reference library of SARS-CoV-2-specific TCRs that had been generated with the MIRA antigen-specificity platform. Breadth was defined as the fraction of unique TCRs that were SARS-CoV-2-associated. Depth was defined as the fraction of total T cells that were SARS-CoV-2-associated. Each spike-specific TCR was assigned to its reactive spike region and to a CD4 or CD8 class using the MIRA data. Log10-transformed breadth and depth values were compared by one-way ANOVA with Sidak's multiple comparisons tests. Here the immuneACCESS table is served through TCRdb, limited to in-frame sequences with V and J called. Missing clones are a known gap in these copies; in checked studies unresolved V genes cover under half, and the rest lacks a known reason. The V and J calls and the clone size are those of that table, but D and trimming were determined from the DNA. The sample profile shows more than 95,000 clones; about nine tenths of them were found once. The ten largest clones take up about 19% of the sample.

Spanning cysteine to phenylalanine, the CDR3 consists of 14 amino acids. Only CDR3 DNA remains: 42 bases, in frame from the first base. V loses 0 bases of germline sequence and J loses 1 base, and the interval between the two ends is 7 bases. Based on the germline V gene, the CDR1 and CDR2 sequences are SGHTS and YDEGEE. Details on this clone: Its antigen remains undetermined. Within one base of it there is no much larger clone, and no base qualities were kept.

The meaning of the sample's time point label: baseline before first vaccination. Vaccinee samples were obtained from the UK trials COV001 and COV002, which included a single-blind randomized controlled phase 2/3 trial of AZD1222 (ChAdOx1 nCoV-19) in healthy adults. For TCRbeta chain sequencing, PBMC samples from trial participants were taken at day 0 and at day 28 after the second dose. The chain is assembled from TRBV5-8 and TRBJ1-1, and the D gene may be TRBD1, 6 bases matching. This specimen was peripheral blood, taken on day 0 of AZD1222 vaccination. This TCR was sampled from an adult in good health. CDR3 loop: CASSLGGQNTEAFF. The DNA sequence reads TGTGCCAGCAGCTTGGGGGGACAGAACACTGAAGCTTTCTTT.